The next 9 T cell receptor beta chains were all read from a single sample in a study of blood T cells in healthy people across ages. Primed by a sample-barcoded 5' primer and a J-beta primer mix, a second PCR proceeded for roughly 6 to 12 cycles. One entry per CDR3 protein results from TCRdb running MiXCR on the 5' RACE reads. The sample lists some 690,000 distinct CDR3 sequences, 22% seen once, with under 25% in the top ten. Material: blood. Receptors originate from a man in his 70s in good health.

This rearrangement joins TRBV5-1 to TRBJ2-3, with unresolved D. Trimming cost V 1 base and J 2 bases, with 11 bases left between them. There are 15 residues in the CDR3. The germline V gene has CDR1 SGHRS and CDR2 YFSETQ. The CDR3 here is CASSLRTPITDTQYF. CDR3 DNA sequence: TGCGCCAGCAGCTTGCGGACCCCGATCACAGATACGCAGTATTTT.

The V and J genes are TRBV20-1 and TRBJ1-1; D is unclear. Germline CDR1 is DFQATT and CDR2 is SNEGSKA (reference sequence). This CDR3 is built from 12 residues. V was shortened by 5 bases and J by 0 bases, with 7 bases between the two germline ends. CDR3 nucleotides: TGCAGTGCTCCTAGGGTGAACACTGAAGCTTTCTTT. Translated: CSAPRVNTEAFF.

This clonotype has more than one count but fewer than ten. The chain has TRBV24-1 and TRBJ2-1; a possible D gene is TRBD2 (6 bases). Germline-derived CDR1 and CDR2 are KGHDR and SFDVKD. The CDR3 extends over 17 amino acids. V lost 2 bases and J lost 8, with 21 bases in between. The CDR3 DNA follows: TGTGCCACCAGTGATTCACCTCCTAGCGCTATACGGGATGAGCAGTTCTTC. Amino acid sequence: CATSDSPPSAIRDEQFF.

This clonotype was seen a handful of times. The chain carries TRBV7-2 and TRBJ2-7, with D possibly being TRBD1 (6 bases). The tail of the sequence fits TRBJ2-1 better, so the J call may be wrong. Germline lookup yields CDR1 SGHTA and CDR2 FQGNSA. The CDR3 covers 14 residues. The CDR3 DNA reads TGTGCCAGCAGCGACAGGAGTCGGAACAATGAGCAGTTCTTC. It translates to CASSDRSRNNEQFF.

In this sample, this clonotype turned up a few times. The V call is TRBV6-6, the J call TRBJ2-7; D is undetermined. V lost 2 bases and J 2 bases, leaving 7 bases between the germline ends. Germline V CDR1 and CDR2: MNHNY, SVGAGI (reference sequence). The CDR3 loop spans 13 amino acids. The DNA of the CDR3 is TGTGCCAGCAGTTACGACAACACCTACGAGCAGTACTTC. This gives the protein CASSYDNTYEQYF.

This clonotype was counted between two and nine times. The chain employs TRBV6-4 and TRBJ2-3; TRBD2 matches 7 bases. The CDR3 spans 15 residues. CDR1 and CDR2 (germline): MRHNA, SNTAGT. Trimming removed 2 bases from V and 1 base from J; junction bases left unmatched: 3. The chain's CDR3 is CASSDSGAGTDTQYF. The CDR3 nucleotides read TGTGCCAGCAGTGACAGCGGGGCTGGCACAGATACGCAGTATTTT.

V usage is TRBV7-9 and J usage is TRBJ2-3, with 9 bases fitting TRBD2. V lost 1 base to trimming and J lost 2 bases; unmatched junction nucleotides: 4. Looked up from germline, CDR1 is SEHNR and CDR2 is FQNEAQ (reference sequence). This CDR3 comprises 16 residues. The CDR3 loop reads CASSLGAGGHTDTQYF. CDR3 bases: TGTGCCAGCAGCTTAGGAGCGGGGGGCCACACAGATACGCAGTATTTT.

This clonotype has at least ten counts. V gene TRBV20-1 combines with J gene TRBJ1-2; D is unclear. CDR3 length equals 11 residues. From germline, CDR1 is DFQATT and CDR2 SNEGSKA (reference sequence). The V gene lost 6 bases and the J gene lost 11 bases, with 16 bases spanning the gap. The CDR3 reads CSARQSLSYTF. The CDR3 DNA sequence: TGCAGTGCAAGGCAGTCGCTATCGTACACCTTC.

In this sample, this clonotype turned up many times. V usage is TRBV12-3 or TRBV12-4 and J usage is TRBJ1-5, with D possibly being TRBD1 (5 bases). This CDR3 spans 14 amino acids. V dropped 4 bases and J dropped 4 bases, with 11 bases sitting between them. The CDR3 loop reads CASSWGGTNQPQHF. CDR3 in DNA: TGTGCCAGCAGTTGGGGGGGGACTAATCAGCCCCAGCATTTT.